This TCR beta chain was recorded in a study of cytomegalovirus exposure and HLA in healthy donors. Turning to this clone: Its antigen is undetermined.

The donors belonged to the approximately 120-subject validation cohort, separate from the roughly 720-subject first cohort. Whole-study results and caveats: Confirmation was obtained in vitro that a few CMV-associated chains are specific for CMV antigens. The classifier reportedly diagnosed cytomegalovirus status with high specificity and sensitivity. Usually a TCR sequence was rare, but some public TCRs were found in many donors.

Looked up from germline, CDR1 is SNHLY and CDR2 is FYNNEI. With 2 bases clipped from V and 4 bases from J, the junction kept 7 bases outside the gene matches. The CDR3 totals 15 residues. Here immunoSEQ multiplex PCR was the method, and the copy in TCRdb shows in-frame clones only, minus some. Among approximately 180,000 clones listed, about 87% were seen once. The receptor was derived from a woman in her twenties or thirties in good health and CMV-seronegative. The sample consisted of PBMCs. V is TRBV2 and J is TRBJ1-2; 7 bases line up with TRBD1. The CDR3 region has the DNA TGTGCCAGCAGTGAAACAGGGGTGGGTTCCTATGGCTACACCTTC. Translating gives CASSETGVGSYGYTF.